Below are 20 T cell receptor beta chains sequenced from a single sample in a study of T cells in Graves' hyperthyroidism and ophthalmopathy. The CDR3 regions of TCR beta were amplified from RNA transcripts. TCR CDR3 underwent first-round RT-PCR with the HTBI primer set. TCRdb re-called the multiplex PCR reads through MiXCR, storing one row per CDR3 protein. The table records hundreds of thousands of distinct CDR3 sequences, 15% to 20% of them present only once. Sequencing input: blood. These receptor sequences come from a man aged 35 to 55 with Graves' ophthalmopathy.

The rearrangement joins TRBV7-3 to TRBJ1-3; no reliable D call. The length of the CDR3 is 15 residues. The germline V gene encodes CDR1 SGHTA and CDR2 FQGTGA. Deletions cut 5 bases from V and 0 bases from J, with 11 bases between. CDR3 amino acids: CASSRDGSSGNTIYF. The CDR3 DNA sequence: TGTGCCAGCAGCCGCGACGGAAGCTCTGGAAACACCATATATTTT.

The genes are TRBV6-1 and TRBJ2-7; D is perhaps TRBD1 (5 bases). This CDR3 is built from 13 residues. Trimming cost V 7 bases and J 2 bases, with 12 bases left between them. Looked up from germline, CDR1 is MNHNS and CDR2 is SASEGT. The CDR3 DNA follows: TGTGCCAGCACCCTGGGGCAGACCTACGAGCAGTACTTC. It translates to CASTLGQTYEQYF.

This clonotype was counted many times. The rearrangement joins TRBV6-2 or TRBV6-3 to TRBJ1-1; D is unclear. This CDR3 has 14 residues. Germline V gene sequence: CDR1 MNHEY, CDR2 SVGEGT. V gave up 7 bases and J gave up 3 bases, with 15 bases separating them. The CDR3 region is CASTPLSGYTEAFF. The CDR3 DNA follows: TGTGCCAGCACCCCATTATCTGGTTACACTGAAGCTTTCTTT.

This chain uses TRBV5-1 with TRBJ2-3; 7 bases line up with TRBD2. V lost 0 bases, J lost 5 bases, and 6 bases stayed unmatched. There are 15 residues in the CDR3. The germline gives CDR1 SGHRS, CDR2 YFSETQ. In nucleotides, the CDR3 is TGCGCCAGCAGCTTGGGGGCGGGAGTAGAAGATACGCAGTATTTT. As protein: CASSLGAGVEDTQYF.

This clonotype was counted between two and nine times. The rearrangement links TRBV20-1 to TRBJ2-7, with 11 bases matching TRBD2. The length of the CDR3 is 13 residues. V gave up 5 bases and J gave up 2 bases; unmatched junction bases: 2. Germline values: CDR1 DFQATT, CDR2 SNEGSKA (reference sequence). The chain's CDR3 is CSASTSGTYEQYF. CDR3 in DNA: TGCAGTGCTTCGACTAGCGGGACCTACGAGCAGTACTTC.

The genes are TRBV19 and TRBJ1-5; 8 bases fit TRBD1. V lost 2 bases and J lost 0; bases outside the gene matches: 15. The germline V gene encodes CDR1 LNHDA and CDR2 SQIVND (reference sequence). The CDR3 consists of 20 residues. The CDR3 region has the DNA TGTGCCAGTAGTATACTGAGACAGGGGTATCGGCCTTATAGCAATCAGCCCCAGCATTTT. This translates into CASSILRQGYRPYSNQPQHF.

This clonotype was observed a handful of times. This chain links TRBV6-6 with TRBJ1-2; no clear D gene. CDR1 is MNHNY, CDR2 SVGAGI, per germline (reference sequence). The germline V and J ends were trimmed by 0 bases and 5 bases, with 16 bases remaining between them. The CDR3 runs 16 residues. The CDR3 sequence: CASSYSMFGQQYGYTF. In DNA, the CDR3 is TGTGCCAGCAGTTACTCGATGTTCGGGCAGCAATATGGCTACACCTTC.

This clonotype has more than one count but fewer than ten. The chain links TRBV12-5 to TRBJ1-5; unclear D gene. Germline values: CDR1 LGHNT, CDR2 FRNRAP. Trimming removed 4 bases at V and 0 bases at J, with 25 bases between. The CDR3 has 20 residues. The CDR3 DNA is TGTGCTAGTGGTTCCCCTTCCTTTGGGCGCGATTCTTATAGCAATCAGCCCCAGCATTTT. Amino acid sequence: CASGSPSFGRDSYSNQPQHF. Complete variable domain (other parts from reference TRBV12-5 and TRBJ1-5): DARVTQTPRHKVTEMGQEVTMRCQPILGHNTVFWYRQTMMQGLELLAYFRNRAPLDDSGMPKDRFSAEMPDATLATLKIQPSEPRDSAVYFCASGSPSFGRDSYSNQPQHFGDGTRLSIL.

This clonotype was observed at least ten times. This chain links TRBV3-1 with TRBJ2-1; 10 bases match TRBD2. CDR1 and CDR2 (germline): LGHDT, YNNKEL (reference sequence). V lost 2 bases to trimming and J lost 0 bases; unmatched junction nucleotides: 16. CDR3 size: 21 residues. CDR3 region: CASSQSLGGAGGRYSYNEQFF. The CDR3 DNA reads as TGTGCCAGCAGCCAAAGCTTAGGGGGAGCGGGGGGGCGCTACTCCTACAATGAGCAGTTCTTC.

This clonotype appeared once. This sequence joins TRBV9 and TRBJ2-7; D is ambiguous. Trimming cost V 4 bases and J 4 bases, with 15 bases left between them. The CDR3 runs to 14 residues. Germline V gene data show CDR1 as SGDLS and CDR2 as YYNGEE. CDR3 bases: TGTGCCAGCAGCCCCAGGACCTCCACATACGAGCAGTACTTC. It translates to CASSPRTSTYEQYF. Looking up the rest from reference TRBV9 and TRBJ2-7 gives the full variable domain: DSGVTQTPKHLITATGQRVTLRCSPRSGDLSVYWYQQSLDQGLQFLIQYYNGEERAKGNILERFSAQQFPDLHSELNLSSLELGDSALYFCASSPRTSTYEQYFGPGTRLTVT.

CDR3 DNA: TGTGCCAGCAGCCCCTACAGGGGCGTTGGATCCTACGAGCAGTACTTC. It specifies CASSPYRGVGSYEQYF. This sequence joins TRBV3-1 and TRBJ2-7, with 7 bases aligning to TRBD1. Germline trimming cut 4 bases from V and 1 base from J; bases unmatched to any gene: 10. Germline-derived CDR1 and CDR2 are LGHDT and YNNKEL (reference sequence). The CDR3 covers 16 residues.

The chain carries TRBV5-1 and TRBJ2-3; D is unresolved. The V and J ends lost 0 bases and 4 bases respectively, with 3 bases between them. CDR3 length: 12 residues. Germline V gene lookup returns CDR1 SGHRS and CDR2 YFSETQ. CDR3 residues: CASSLVSDTQYF. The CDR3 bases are TGCGCCAGCAGCTTGGTATCAGATACGCAGTATTTT. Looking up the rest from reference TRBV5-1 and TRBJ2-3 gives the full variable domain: KAGVTQTPRYLIKTRGQQVTLSCSPISGHRSVSWYQQTPGQGLQFLFEYFSETQRNKGNFPGRFSGRQFSNSRSEMNVSTLELGDSALYLCASSLVSDTQYFGPGTRLTVL.

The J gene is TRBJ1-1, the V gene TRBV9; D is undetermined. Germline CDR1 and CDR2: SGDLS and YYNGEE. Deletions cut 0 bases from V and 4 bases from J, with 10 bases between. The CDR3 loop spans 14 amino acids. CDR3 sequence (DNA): TGTGCCAGCAGCGTAGAGGGTAGCGGCACTGAAGCTTTCTTT. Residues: CASSVEGSGTEAFF.

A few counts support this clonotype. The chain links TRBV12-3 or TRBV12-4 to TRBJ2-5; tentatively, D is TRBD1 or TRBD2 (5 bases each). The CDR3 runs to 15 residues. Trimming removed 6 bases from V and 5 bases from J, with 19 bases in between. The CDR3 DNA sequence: TGTGCCAGCAGATTGTCGGGGCTCGTCGGGGAGACCCAGTACTTC. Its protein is CASRLSGLVGETQYF.

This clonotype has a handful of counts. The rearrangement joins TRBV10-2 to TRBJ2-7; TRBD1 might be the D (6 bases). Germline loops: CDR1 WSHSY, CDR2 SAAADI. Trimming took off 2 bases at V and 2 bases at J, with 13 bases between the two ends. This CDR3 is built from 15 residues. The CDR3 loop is CASSELVRGAYEQYF. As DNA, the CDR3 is TGCGCCAGCAGTGAGCTTGTCAGGGGAGCCTACGAGCAGTACTTC.

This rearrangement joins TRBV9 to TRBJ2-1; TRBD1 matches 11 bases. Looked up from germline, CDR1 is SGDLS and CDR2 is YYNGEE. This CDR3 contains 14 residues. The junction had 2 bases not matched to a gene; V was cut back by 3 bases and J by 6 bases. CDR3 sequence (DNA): TGTGCCAGCAGCGCCGGGACAGGGGGCAATGAGCAGTTCTTC. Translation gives CASSAGTGGNEQFF.

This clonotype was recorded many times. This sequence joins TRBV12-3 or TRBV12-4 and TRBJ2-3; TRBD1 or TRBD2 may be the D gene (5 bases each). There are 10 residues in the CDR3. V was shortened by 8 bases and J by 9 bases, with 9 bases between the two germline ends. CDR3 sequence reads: CASGTLTQYF. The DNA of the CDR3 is TGTGCCAGCGGGACCCTGACGCAGTATTTT.

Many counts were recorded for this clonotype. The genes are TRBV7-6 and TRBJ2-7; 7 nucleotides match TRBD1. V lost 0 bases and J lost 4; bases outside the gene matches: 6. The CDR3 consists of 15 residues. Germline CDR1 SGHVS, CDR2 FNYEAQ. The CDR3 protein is CASSLAIGGLYEQYF. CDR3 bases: TGTGCCAGCAGCTTAGCTATAGGGGGCTTGTACGAGCAGTACTTC.

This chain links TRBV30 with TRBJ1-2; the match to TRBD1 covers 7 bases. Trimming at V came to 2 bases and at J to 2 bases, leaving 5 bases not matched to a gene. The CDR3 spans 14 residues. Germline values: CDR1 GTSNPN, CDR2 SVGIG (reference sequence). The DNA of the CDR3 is TGTGCCTGGAGTCGTGACAGGGAAAACTATGGCTACACCTTC. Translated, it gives CAWSRDRENYGYTF.

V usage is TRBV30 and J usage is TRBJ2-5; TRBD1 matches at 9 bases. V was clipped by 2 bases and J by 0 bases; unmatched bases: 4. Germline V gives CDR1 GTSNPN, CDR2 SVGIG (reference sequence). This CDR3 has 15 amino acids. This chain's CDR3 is CAWSPDRGHQETQYF. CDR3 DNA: TGTGCCTGGAGTCCGGACAGGGGACACCAAGAGACCCAGTACTTC.